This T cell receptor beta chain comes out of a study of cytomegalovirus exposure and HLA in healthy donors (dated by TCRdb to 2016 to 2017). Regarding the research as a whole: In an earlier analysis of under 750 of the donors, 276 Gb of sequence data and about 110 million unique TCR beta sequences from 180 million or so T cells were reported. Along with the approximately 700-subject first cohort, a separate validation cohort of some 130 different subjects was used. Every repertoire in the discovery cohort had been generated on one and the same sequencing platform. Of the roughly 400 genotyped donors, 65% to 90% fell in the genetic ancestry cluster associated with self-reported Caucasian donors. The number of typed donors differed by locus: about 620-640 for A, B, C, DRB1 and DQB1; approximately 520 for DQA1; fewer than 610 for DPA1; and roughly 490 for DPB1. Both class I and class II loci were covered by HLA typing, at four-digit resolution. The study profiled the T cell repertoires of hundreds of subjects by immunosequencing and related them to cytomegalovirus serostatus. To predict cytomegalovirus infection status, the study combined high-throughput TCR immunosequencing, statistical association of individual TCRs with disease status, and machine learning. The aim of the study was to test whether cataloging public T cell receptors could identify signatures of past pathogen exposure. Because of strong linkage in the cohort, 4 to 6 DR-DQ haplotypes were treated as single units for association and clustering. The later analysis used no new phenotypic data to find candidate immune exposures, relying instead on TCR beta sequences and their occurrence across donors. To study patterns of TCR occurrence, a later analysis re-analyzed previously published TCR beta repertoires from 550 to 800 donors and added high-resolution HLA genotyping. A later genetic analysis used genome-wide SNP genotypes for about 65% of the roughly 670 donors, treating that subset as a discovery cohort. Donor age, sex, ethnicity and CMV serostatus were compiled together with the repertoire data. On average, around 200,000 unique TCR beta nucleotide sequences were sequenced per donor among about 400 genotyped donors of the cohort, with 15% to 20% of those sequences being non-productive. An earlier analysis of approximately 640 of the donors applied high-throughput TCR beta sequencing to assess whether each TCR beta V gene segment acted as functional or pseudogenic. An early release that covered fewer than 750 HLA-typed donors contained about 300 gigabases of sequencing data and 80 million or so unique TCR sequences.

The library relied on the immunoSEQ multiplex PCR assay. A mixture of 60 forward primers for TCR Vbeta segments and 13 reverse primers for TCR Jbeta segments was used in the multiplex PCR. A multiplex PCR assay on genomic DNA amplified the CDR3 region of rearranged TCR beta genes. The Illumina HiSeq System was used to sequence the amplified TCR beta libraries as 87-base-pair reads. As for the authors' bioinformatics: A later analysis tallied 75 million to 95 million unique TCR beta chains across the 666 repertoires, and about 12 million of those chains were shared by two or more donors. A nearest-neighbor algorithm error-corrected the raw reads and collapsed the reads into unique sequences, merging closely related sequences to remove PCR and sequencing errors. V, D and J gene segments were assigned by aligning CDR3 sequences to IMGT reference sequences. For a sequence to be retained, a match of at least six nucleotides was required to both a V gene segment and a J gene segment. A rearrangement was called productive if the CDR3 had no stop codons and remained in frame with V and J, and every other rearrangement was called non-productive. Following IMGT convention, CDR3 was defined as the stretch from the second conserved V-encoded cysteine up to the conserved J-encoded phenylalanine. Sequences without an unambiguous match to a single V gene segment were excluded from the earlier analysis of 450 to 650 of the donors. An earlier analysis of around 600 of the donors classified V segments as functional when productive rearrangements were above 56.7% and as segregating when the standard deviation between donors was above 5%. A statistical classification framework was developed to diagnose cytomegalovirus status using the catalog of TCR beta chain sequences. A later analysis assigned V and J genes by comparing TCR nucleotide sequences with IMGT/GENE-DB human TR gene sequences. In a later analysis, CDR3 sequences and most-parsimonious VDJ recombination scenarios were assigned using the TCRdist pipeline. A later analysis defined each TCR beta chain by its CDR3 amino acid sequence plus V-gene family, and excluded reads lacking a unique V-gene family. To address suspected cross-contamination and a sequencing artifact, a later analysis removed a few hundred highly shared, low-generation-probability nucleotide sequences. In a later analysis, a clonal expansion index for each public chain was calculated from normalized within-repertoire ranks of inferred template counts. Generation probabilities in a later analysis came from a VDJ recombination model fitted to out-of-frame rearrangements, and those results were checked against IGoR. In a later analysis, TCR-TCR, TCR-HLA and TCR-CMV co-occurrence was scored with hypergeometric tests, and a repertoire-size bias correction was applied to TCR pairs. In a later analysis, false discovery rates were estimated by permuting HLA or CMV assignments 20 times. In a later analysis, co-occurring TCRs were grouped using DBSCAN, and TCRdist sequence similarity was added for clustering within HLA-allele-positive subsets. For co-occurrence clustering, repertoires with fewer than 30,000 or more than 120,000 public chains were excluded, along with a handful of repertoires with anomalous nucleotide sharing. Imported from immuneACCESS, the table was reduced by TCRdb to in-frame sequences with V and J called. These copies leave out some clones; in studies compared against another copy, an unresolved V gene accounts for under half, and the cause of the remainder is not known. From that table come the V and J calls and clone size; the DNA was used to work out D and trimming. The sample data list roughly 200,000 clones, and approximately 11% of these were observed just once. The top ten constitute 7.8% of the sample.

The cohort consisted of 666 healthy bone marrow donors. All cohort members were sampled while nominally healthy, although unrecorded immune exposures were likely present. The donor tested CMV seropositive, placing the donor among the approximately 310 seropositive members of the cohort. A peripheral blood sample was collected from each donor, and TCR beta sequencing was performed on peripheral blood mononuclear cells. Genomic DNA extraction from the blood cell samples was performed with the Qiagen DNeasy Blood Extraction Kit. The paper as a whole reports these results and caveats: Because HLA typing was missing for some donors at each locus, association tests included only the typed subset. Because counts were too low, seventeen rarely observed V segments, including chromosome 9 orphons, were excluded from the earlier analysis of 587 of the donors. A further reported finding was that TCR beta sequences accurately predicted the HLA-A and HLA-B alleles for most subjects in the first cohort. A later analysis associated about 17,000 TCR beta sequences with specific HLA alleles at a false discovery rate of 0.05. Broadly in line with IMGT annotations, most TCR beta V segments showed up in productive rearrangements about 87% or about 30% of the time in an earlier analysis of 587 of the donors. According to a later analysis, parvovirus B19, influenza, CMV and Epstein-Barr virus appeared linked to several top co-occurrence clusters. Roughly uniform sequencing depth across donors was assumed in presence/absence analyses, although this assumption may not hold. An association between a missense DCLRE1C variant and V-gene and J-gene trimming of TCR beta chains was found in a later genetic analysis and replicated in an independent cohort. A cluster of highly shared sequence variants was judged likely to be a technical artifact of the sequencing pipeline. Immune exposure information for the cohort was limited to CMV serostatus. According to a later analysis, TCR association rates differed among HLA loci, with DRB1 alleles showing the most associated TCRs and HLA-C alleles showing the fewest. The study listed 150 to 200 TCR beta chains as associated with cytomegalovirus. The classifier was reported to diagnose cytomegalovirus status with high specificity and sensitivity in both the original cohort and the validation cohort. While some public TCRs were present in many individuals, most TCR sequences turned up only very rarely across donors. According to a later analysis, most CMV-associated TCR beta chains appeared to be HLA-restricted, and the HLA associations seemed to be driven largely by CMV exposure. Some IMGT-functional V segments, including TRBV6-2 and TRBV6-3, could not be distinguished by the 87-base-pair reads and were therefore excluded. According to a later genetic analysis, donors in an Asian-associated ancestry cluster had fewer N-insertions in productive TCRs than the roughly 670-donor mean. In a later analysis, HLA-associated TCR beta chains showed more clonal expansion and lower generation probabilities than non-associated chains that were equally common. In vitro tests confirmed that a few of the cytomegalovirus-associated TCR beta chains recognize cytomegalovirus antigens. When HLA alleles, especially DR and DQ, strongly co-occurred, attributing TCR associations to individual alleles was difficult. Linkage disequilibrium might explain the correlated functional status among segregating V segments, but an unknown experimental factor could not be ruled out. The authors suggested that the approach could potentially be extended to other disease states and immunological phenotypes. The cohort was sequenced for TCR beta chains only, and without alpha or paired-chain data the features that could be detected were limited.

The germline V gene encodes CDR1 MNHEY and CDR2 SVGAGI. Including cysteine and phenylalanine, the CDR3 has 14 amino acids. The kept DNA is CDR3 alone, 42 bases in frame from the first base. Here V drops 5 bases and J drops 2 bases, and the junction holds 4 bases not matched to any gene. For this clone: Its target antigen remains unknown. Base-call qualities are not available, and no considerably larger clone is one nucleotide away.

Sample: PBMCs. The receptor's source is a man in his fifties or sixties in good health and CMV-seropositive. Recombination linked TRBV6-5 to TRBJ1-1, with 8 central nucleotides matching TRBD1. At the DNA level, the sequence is TGTGCCAGCAGTGCTGACAGGGGTAACACTGAAGCTTTCTTT. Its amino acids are CASSADRGNTEAFF.